This T cell receptor (beta chain) is from a study of cytomegalovirus exposure and HLA in healthy donors. General study findings and limits: Judged likely to be a sequencing artifact was a cluster of highly shared sequence variants.

With regard to this clone: What it binds is unknown.

Germline CDR1 and CDR2: SNHLY and FYNNEI. CDR3 size: 16 residues. With V trimmed by 6 bases and J by 2 bases, 5 bases remained unmatched. The PCR was carried out with 60 Vbeta primers and 13 Jbeta primers. Clones were sequenced by immunoSEQ multiplex PCR, and TCRdb holds only the in-frame ones, with some missing. The sample yields some 110,000 clones, about 13% seen once. The rearrangement links TRBV2 to TRBJ2-5; 14 bases are shared with TRBD2. Sequenced sample: PBMCs. This clonotype was sampled from a man aged 35-49 years in good health and CMV-seropositive. The CDR3 bases are TGTGCCAGCAGAGGACTAGCGGGAGGAGGGCAAGAGACCCAGTACTTC. This sequence encodes CASRGLAGGGQETQYF.